This T cell receptor beta chain appears in the sequencing data of a study of response to subunit inactivated influenza vaccine. Using its own MiXCR run on the RT-PCR reads, TCRdb lists one record per CDR3 protein. Among about 620,000 distinct CDR3 sequences listed, approximately 11% were seen once. The germline V gene has CDR1 SQVTM and CDR2 ANQGSEA. The CDR3 has 15 residues. Trimming stripped 0 bases from V and 3 bases from J, with 14 bases between. These sequences were also reported in another study, on T cells expressing NK-cell markers. That study adds: 5'RACE template switching with UMIs produced the TCR beta cDNA.

The source is a man in his forties or fifties who received an inactivated influenza vaccine. The sample was PBMCs from blood, taken on the day of vaccination. The chain links TRBV29-1 to TRBJ1-2, with D possibly matching TRBD1 (6 bases). CDR3 amino acids: CSVEDSGGQYYGYTF. The CDR3 nucleotides read TGCAGCGTTGAAGATTCCGGGGGCCAGTACTATGGCTACACCTTC. The full variable domain, with the rest looked up from reference TRBV29-1 and TRBJ1-2, is SAVISQKPSRDICQRGTSLTIQCQVDSQVTMMFWYRQQPGQSLTLIATANQGSEATYESGFVIDKFPISRPNLTFSTLTVSNMSPEDSSIYLCSVEDSGGQYYGYTFGSGTRLTVV.